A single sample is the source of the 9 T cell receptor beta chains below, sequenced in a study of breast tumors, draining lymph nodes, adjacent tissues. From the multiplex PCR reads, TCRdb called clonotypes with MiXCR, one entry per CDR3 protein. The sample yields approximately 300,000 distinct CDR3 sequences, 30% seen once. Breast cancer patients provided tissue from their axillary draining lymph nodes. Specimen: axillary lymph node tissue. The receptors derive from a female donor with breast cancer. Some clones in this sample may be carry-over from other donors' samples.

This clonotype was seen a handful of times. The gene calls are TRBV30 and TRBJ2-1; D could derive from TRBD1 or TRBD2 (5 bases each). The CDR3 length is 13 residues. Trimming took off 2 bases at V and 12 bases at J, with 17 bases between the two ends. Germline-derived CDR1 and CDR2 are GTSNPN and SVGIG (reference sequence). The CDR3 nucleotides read TGTGCCTGGAGTTCTACCTCGGGACGTCCGCAGTTCTTC. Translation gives CAWSSTSGRPQFF.

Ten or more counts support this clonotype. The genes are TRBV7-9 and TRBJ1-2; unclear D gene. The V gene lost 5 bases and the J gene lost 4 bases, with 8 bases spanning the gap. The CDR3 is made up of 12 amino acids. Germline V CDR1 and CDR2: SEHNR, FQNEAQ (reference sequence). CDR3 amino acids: CASSPAGYGYTF. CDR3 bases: TGTGCCAGCAGCCCTGCGGGCTATGGCTACACCTTC. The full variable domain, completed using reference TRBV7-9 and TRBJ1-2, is DTGVSQNPRHKITKRGQNVTFRCDPISEHNRLYWYRQTLGQGPEFLTYFQNEAQLEKSRLLSDRFSAERPKGSFSTLEIQRTEQGDSAMYLCASSPAGYGYTFGSGTRLTVV.

The CDR3 DNA sequence: TGTGCCTGGAACGCACCGAACACTGAAGCTTTCTTT. Protein sequence: CAWNAPNTEAFF. V gene TRBV30 combines with J gene TRBJ1-1; D unclear. V lost 4 bases to trimming and J lost 1 base, with 7 bases between them. The CDR3 is 12 amino acids. CDR1 and CDR2 from the germline V gene are GTSNPN and SVGIG (reference sequence).

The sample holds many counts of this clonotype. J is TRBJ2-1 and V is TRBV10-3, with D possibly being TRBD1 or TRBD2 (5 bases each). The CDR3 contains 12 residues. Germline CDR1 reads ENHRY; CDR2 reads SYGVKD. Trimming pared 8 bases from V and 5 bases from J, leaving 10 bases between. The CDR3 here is CAIRDANNEQFF. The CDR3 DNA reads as TGTGCCATCCGGGACGCTAACAATGAGCAGTTCTTC.

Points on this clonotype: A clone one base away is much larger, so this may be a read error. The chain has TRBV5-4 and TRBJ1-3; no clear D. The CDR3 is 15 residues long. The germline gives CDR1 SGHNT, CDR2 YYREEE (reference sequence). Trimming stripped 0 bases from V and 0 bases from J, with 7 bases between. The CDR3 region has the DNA TGTGCCAGCAGCTTGGATGGCACCTCTGGAAACACCATATATTTT. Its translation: CASSLDGTSGNTIYF.

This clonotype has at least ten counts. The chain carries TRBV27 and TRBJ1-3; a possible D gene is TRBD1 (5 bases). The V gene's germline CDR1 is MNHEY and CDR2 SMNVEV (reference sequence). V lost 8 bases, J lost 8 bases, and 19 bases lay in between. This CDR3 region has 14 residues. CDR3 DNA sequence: TGTGCCAGCGCCAATGTTAGGGACGGGGACACCATATATTTT. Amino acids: CASANVRDGDTIYF.

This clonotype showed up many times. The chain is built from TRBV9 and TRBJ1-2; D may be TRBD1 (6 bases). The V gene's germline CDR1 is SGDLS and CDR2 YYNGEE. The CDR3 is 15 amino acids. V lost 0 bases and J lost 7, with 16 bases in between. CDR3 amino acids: CASSVAQIGGVGYTF. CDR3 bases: TGTGCCAGCAGCGTAGCCCAAATAGGGGGGGTTGGCTACACCTTC.

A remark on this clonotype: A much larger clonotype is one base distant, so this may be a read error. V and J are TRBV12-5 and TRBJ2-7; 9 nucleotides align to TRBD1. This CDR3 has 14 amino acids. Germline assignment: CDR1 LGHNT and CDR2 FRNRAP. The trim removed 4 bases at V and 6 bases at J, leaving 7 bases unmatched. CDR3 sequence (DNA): TGTGCTAGTGGTTCGGTACAGGGGGCAGGCGAGCAGTACTTC. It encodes CASGSVQGAGEQYF.

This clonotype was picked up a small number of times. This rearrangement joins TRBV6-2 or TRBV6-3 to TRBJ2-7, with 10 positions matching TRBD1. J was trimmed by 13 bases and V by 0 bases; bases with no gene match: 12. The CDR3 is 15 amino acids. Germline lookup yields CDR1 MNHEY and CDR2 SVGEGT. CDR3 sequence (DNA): TGTGCCAGCAGTTACTCTCCGGGACAGGGGTTGGGACTTTACTTC. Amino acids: CASSYSPGQGLGLYF.